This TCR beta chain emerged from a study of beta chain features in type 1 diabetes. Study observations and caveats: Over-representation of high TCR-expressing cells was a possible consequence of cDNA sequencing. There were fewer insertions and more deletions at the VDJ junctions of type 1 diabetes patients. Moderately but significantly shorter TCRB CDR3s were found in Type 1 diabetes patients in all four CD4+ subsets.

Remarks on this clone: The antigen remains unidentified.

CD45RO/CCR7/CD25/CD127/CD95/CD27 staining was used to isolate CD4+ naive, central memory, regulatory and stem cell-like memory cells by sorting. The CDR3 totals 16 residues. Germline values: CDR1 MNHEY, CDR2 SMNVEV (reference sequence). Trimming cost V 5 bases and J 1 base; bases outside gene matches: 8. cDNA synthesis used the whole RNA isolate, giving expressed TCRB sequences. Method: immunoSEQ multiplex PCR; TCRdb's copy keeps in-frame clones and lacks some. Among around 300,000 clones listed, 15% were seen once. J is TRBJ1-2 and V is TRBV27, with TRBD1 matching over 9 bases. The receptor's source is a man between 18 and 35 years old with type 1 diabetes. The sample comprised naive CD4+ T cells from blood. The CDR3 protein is CASSPLGQGYNYGYTF. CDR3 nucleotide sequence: TGTGCCAGCAGTCCCCTGGGACAGGGATATAACTATGGCTACACCTTC.